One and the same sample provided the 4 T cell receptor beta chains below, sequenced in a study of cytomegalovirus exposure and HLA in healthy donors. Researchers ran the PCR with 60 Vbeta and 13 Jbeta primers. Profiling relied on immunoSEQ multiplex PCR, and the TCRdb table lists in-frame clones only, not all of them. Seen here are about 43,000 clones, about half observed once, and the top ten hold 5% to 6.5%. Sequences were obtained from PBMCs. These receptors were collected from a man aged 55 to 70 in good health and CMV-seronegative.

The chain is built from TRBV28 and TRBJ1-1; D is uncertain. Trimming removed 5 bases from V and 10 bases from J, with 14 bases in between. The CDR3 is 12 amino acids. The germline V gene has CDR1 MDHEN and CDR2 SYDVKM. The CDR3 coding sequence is TGTGCCAGCAGTCCAGCGGAGAGAGGAGCTTTCTTT. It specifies CASSPAERGAFF.

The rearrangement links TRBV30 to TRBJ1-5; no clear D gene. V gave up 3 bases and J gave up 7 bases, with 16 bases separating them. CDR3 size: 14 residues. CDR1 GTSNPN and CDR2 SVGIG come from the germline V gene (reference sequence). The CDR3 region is CAWRAGSQGQPQHF. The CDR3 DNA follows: TGTGCCTGGAGGGCGGGGTCCCAAGGCCAGCCCCAGCATTTT.

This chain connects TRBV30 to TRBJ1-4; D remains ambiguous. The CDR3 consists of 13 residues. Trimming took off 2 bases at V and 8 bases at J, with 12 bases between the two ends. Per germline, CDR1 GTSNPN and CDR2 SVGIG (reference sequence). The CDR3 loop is CAWSMGETEKLFF. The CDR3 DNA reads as TGTGCCTGGAGTATGGGAGAGACGGAAAAACTGTTTTTT.

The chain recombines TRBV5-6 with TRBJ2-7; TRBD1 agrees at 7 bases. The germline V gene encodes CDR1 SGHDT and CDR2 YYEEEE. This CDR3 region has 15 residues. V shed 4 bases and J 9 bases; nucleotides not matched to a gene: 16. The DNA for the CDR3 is TGTGCCAGCAGCCTCCTACAATGGGACAGTCGGAGGCAGTACTTC. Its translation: CASSLLQWDSRRQYF.